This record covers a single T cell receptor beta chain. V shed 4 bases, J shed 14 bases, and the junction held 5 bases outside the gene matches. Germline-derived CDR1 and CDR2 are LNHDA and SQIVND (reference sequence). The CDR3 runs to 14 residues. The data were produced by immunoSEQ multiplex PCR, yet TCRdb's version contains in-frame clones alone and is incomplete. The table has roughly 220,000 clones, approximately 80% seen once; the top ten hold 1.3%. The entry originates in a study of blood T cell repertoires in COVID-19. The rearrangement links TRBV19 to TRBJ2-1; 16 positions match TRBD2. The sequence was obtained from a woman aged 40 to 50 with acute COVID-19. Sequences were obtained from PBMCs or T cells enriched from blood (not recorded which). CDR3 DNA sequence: TGTGCCAGTAGTACCGGGACTAGCGGGAGGGCGGAGTTCTTC. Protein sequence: CASSTGTSGRAEFF.